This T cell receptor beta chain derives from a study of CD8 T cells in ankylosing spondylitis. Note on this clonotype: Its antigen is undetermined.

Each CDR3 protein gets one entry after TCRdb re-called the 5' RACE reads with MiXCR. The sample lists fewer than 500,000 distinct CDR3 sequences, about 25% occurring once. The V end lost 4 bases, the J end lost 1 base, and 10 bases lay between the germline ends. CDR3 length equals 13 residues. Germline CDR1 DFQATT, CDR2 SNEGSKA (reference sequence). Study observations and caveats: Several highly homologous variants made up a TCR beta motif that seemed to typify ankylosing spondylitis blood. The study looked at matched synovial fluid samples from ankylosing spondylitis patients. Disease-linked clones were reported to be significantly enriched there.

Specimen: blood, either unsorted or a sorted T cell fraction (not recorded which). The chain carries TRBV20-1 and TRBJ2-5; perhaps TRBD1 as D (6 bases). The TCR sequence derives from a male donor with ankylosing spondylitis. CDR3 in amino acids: CSANGRGQETQYF. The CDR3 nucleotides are TGCAGTGCTAACGGCAGGGGCCAAGAGACCCAGTACTTC.